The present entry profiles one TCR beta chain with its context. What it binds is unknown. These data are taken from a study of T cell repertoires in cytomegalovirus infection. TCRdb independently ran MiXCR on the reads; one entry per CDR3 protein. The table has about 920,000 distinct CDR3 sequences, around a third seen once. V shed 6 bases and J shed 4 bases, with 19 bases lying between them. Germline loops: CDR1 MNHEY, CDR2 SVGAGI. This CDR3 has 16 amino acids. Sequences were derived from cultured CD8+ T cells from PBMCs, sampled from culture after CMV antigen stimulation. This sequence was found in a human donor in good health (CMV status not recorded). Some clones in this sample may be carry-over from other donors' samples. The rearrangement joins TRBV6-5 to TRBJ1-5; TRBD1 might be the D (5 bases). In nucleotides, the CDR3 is TGTGCCAGCAGCCATAGCGGGGGATCAGGGAATCAGCCCCAGCATTTT. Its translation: CASSHSGGSGNQPQHF.